The next 11 T cell receptor beta chains were all read from a single sample in a study of T cells in Graves' hyperthyroidism and ophthalmopathy. RNA transcripts were the template for amplifying TCR beta CDR3 regions. The HTBI primer set was used in a first-round RT-PCR of the TCR CDR3. MiXCR, run by TCRdb on the multiplex PCR reads, gives a single entry per CDR3 protein. The table records fewer than 700,000 distinct CDR3 sequences, around 16% of them present only once. The sequenced sample consisted of blood. Receptors originate from a woman aged 30 to 39 with Graves' hyperthyroidism.

The sample holds many counts of this clonotype. The chain links TRBV6-1 to TRBJ1-5, with TRBD1 as a possible D gene (5 bases). The germline V gene has CDR1 MNHNS and CDR2 SASEGT. There are 12 residues in the CDR3. Trimming cost V 6 bases and J 4 bases, with 7 bases left between them. Here the CDR3 DNA reads TGTGCCAGCAGCGGGGGTAATCAGCCCCAGCATTTT. It is translated as CASSGGNQPQHF.

Many counts were recorded for this clonotype. The chain combines TRBV12-3 or TRBV12-4 with TRBJ2-7; no firm D call. CDR3 length equals 15 residues. Trimming took off 6 bases at V and 0 bases at J, with 15 bases between the two ends. The chain's CDR3 is CASSLDTSSSYEQYF. CDR3 in DNA: TGTGCCAGCAGCCTCGACACTTCAAGCTCCTACGAGCAGTACTTC.

This clonotype occurred a few times. This chain uses TRBV29-1 with TRBJ1-2, with D unclear. The germline gives CDR1 SQVTM, CDR2 ANQGSEA. CDR3 length: 12 amino acids. V lost 4 bases, J lost 2 bases, and 8 bases lay in between. CDR3 nucleotides: TGCAGCGTTGGTCCGGGCAACTATGGCTACACCTTC. It translates to CSVGPGNYGYTF.

This clonotype was found many times. This sequence joins TRBV9 and TRBJ2-7, with D perhaps TRBD1 (5 bases). Germline V gene data show CDR1 as SGDLS and CDR2 as YYNGEE. The CDR3 spans 14 residues. The V gene lost 0 bases and the J gene lost 5 bases, with 12 bases spanning the gap. CDR3 sequence: CASSVEGQGNEQYF. As DNA, the CDR3 is TGTGCCAGCAGCGTAGAAGGGCAGGGCAACGAGCAGTACTTC.

On this clonotype: Its ends do not fully match the called genes, so a read error is possible. The V gene is TRBV7-3, the J gene TRBJ2-5; D not certain. This CDR3 spans 11 amino acids. Germline V CDR1 and CDR2: SGHTA, FQGTGA. The CDR3 reads CANSFEETQYF. In DNA, the CDR3 is TGTGCCAACAGCTTTGAAGAGACCCAGTACTTC.

This chain's CDR3 is CASTQGQTHQPQHF. The DNA for the CDR3 is TGTGCCAGCACCCAGGGACAAACCCATCAGCCCCAGCATTTT. The chain uses TRBV12-3 or TRBV12-4 and TRBJ1-5; tentative D call: TRBD1 (6 bases). The CDR3 covers 14 residues. The V gene lost 7 bases and the J gene lost 5 bases, with 15 bases spanning the gap.

The chain recombines TRBV7-8 with TRBJ1-2; tentative D call: TRBD1 (5 bases). The CDR3 has 15 amino acids. The germline V gene has CDR1 SGHVS and CDR2 FQNEAQ. Trimming stripped 2 bases from V and 5 bases from J, with 15 bases between. This CDR3 is CASSLSGGGIYGYTF. Here the CDR3 DNA reads TGTGCCAGCAGCTTAAGTGGGGGAGGCATATATGGCTACACCTTC.

Regarding this clonotype: It is likely a read error, because the conserved phenylalanine at the end of the CDR3 is missing. This sequence joins TRBV11-2 and TRBJ2-1; D gene uncertain. This CDR3 comprises 11 residues. CDR1 is SGHAT and CDR2 is FQNNGV in the germline V gene. The V end was cut by 5 bases, the J end by 6 bases, with 5 bases between. The CDR3 DNA reads as TGTGCCAGCAGCACCTCCAATGAGCAGTTCCTC. This sequence encodes CASSTSNEQFL.

This clonotype was detected ten times or more. The chain carries TRBV7-9 and TRBJ2-7; D remains ambiguous. Germline lookup yields CDR1 SEHNR and CDR2 FQNEAQ (reference sequence). The CDR3 contains 15 residues. Trimming removed 3 bases at V and 2 bases at J, with 14 bases between. The CDR3 here is CASSFLENHPYEQYF. CDR3 nucleotides: TGTGCCAGCAGCTTCCTGGAGAATCACCCCTACGAGCAGTACTTC.

This clonotype was seen a handful of times. This chain joins TRBV7-2 and TRBJ2-7; 9 bases agree with TRBD1. Germline V CDR1 and CDR2: SGHTA, FQGNSA. The V segment lost 3 bases and the J segment 4 bases; nucleotides outside the gene matches: 4. The CDR3 sequence is 14 residues long. DNA of the CDR3: TGTGCCAGCAGCTTGGACAGGGGAGTTTACGAGCAGTACTTC. It is translated as CASSLDRGVYEQYF.

This clonotype was picked up many times. CDR3 nucleotide sequence: TGCAGTGCTAGAAAAGGATCTAACTATGGCTACACCTTC. Amino acids: CSARKGSNYGYTF. The chain links TRBV20-1 to TRBJ1-2; no clear D gene. Germline CDR1 DFQATT, CDR2 SNEGSKA (reference sequence). The CDR3 covers 13 residues. The V and J ends lost 2 bases and 0 bases respectively, with 7 bases between them.